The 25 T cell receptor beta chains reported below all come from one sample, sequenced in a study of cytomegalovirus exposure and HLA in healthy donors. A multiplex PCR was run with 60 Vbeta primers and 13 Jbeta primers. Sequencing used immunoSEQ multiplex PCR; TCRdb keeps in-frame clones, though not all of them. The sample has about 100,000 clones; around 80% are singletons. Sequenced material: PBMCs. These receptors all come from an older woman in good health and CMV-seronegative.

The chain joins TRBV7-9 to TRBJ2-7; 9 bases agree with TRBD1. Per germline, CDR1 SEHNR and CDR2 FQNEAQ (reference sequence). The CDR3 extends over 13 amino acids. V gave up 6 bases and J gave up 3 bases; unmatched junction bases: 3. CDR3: CASSGTGRYEQYF. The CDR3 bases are TGTGCCAGCAGTGGGACAGGGCGCTACGAGCAGTACTTC.

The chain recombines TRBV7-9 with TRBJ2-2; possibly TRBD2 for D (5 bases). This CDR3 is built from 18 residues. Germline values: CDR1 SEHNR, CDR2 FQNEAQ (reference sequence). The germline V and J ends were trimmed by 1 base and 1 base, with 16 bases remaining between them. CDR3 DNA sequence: TGTGCCAGCAGCTTAGGGCCCGGGGTAGAGTTGAACACCGGGGAGCTGTTTTTT. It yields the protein CASSLGPGVELNTGELFF.

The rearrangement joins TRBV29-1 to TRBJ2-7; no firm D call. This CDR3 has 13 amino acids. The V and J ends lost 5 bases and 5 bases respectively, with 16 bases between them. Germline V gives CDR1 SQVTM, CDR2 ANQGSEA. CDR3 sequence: CSVLPPARNEQYF. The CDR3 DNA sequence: TGCAGCGTTCTCCCCCCGGCCAGGAACGAGCAGTACTTC.

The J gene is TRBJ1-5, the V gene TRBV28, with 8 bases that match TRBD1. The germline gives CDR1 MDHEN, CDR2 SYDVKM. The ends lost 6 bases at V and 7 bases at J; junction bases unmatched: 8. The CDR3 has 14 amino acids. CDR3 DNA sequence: TGTGCCAGCAGCTTGGGACAGGTCTGGCAGCCCCAGCATTTT. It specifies CASSLGQVWQPQHF.

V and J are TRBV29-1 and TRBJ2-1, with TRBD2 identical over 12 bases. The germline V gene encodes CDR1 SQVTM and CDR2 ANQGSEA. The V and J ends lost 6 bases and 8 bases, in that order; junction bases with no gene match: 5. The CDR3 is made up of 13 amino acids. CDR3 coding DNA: TGCAGCGTCGGACTAGCGGGGTCATATGAGCAGTTCTTC. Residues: CSVGLAGSYEQFF.

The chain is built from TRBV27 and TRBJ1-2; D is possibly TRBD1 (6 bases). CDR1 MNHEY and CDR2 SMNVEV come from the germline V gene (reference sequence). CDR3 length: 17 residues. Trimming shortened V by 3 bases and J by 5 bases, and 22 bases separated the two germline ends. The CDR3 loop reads CASSFNQGLGLLYGYTF. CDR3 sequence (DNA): TGTGCCAGCAGTTTTAATCAGGGGTTGGGTTTGTTATATGGCTACACCTTC.

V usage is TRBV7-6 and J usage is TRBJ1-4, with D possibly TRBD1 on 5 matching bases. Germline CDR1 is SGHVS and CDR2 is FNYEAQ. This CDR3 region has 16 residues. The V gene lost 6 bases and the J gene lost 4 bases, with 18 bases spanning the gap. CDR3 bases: TGTGCCAGCAGAACTGCGACGGGGAGGGGTAATGAAAAACTGTTTTTT. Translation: CASRTATGRGNEKLFF.

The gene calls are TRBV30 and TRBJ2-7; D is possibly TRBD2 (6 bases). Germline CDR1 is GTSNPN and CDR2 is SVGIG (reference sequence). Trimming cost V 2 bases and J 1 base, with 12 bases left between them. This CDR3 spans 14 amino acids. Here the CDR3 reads CAWSNGGGSYEQYF. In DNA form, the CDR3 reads TGTGCCTGGAGTAACGGCGGAGGGTCCTACGAGCAGTACTTC.

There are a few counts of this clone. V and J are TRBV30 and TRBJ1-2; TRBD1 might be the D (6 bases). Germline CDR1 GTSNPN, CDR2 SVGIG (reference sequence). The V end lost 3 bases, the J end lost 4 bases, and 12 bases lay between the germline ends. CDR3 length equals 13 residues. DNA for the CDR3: TGTGCCTGGAGAAGCCGGGACACCTATGGCTACACCTTC. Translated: CAWRSRDTYGYTF.

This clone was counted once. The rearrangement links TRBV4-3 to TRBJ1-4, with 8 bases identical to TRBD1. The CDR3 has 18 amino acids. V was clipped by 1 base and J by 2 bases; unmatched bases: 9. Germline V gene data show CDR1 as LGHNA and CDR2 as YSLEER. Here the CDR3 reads CASSQAWAGGVTNEKLFF. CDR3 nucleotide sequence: TGCGCCAGCAGCCAAGCCTGGGCAGGGGGCGTCACTAATGAAAAACTGTTTTTT.

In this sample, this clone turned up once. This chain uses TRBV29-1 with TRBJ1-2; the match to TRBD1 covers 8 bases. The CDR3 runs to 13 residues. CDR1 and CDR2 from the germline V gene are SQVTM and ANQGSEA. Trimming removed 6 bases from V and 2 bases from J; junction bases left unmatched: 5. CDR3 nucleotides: TGCAGCGTAGCAGGGGGCCAGAACTATGGCTACACCTTC. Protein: CSVAGGQNYGYTF. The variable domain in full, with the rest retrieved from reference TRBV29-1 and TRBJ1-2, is SAVISQKPSRDICQRGTSLTIQCQVDSQVTMMFWYRQQPGQSLTLIATANQGSEATYESGFVIDKFPISRPNLTFSTLTVSNMSPEDSSIYLCSVAGGQNYGYTFGSGTRLTVV.

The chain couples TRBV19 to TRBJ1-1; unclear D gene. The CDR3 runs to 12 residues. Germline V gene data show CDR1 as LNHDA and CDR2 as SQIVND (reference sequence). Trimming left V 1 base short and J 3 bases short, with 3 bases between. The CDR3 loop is CASSIGHTEAFF. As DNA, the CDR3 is TGTGCCAGTAGTATAGGGCACACTGAAGCTTTCTTT.

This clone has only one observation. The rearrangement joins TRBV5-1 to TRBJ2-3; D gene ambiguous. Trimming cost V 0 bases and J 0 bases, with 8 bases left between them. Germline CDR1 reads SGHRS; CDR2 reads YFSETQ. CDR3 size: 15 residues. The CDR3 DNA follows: TGCGCCAGCAGCTTGGTTCGCGGTAGCACAGATACGCAGTATTTT. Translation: CASSLVRGSTDTQYF.

The CDR3 region is CASSLPENYGYTF. In DNA form, the CDR3 reads TGCGCCAGCAGCTTGCCGGAGAACTATGGCTACACCTTC. The chain employs TRBV5-1 and TRBJ1-2; D is unresolved. The CDR3 has 13 residues. Germline V gene lookup returns CDR1 SGHRS and CDR2 YFSETQ. V lost 1 base and J lost 2, with 6 bases in between.

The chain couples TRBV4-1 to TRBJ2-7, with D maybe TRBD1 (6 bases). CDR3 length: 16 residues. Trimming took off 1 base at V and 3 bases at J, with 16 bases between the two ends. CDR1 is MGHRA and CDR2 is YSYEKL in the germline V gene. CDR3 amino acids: CASSQASTGDYYEQYF. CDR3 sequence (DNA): TGCGCCAGCAGCCAAGCGTCGACAGGTGACTACTACGAGCAGTACTTC.

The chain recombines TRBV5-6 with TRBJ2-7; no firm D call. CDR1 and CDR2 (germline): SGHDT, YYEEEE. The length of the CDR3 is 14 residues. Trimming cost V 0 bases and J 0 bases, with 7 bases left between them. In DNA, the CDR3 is TGTGCCAGCAGCTTGGGGCGGAGCTCCTACGAGCAGTACTTC. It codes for CASSLGRSSYEQYF.

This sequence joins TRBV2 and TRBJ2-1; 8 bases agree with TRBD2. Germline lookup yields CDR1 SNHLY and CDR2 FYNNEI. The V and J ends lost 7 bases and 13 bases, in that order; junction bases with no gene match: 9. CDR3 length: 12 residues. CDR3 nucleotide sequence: TGTGCCAGCACCCCAGACACTAGCGGCCAGTTCTTC. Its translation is CASTPDTSGQFF.

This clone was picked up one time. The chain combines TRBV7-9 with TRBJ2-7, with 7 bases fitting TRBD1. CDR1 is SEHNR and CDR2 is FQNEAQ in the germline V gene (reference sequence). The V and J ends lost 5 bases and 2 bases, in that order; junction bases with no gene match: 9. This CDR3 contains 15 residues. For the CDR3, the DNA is TGTGCCAGCAGCCAGGGGTTCAGGGGGACCTACGAGCAGTACTTC. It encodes CASSQGFRGTYEQYF.

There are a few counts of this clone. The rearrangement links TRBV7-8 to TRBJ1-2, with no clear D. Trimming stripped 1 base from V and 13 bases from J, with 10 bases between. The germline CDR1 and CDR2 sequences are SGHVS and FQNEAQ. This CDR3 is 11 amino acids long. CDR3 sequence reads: CASSLDWAITF. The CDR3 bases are TGTGCCAGCAGCTTAGACTGGGCGATCACCTTC.

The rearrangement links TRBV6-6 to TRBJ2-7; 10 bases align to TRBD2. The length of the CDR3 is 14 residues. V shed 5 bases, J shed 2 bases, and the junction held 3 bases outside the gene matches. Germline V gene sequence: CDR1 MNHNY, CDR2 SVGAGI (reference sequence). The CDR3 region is CASSRTSGAYEQYF. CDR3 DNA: TGTGCCAGCAGTCGGACTAGCGGAGCCTACGAGCAGTACTTC.

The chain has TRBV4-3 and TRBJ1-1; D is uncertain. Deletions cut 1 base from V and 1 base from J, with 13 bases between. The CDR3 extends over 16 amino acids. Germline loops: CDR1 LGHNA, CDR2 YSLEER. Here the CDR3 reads CASSQGASGANTEAFF. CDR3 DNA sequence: TGCGCCAGCAGCCAAGGGGCCTCGGGAGCGAACACTGAAGCTTTCTTT.

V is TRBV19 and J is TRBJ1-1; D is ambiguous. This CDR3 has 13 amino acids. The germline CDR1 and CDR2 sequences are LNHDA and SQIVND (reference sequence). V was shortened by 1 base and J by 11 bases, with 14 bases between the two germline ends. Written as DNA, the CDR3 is TGTGCCAGTAGTATAGCAGGAACCCGGTATGCTTTCTTT. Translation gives CASSIAGTRYAFF. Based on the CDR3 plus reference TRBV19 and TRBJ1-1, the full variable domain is DGGITQSPKYLFRKEGQNVTLSCEQNLNHDAMYWYRQDPGQGLRLIYYSQIVNDFQKGDIAEGYSVSREKKESFPLTVTSAQKNPTAFYLCASSIAGTRYAFFGQGTRLTVV.

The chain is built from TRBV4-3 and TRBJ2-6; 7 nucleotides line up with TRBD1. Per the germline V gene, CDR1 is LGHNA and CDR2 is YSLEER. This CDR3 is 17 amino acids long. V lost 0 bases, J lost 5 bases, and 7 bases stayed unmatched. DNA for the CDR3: TGCGCCAGCAGCCAAGATAACACAGGGGCTTGGGCCAACGTCCTGACTTTC. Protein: CASSQDNTGAWANVLTF.

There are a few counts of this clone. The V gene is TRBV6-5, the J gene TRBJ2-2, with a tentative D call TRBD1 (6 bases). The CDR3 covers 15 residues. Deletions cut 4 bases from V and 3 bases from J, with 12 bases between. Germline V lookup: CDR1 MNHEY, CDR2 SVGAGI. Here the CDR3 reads CASSSQGLDTGELFF. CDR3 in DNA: TGTGCCAGCAGTTCGCAGGGGTTGGACACCGGGGAGCTGTTTTTT.

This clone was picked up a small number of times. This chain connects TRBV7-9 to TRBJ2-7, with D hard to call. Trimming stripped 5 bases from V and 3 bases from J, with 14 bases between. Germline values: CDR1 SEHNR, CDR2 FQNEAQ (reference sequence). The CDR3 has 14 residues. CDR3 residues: CASSPLEVYYEQYF. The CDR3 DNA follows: TGTGCCAGCAGCCCTCTCGAGGTGTACTACGAGCAGTACTTC.